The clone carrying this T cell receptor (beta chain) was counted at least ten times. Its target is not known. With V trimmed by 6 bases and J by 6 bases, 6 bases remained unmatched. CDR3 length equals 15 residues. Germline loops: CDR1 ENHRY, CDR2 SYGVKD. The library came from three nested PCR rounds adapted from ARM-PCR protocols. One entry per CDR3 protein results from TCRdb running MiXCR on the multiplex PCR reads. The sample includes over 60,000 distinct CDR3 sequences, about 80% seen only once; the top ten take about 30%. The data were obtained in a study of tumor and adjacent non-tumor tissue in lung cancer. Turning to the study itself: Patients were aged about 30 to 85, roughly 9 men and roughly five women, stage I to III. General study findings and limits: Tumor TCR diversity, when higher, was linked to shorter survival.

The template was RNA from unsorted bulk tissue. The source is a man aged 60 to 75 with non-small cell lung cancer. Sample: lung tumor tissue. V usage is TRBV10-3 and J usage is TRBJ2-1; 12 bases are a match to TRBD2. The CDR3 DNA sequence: TGTGCCATCAGCCCGACTAGCGGGAGACTCAATGAGCAGTTCTTC. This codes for CAISPTSGRLNEQFF.